Following are 3 T cell receptor beta chains from one sample sequenced in a study of molecular identifiers for immune sequencing clone quantification. MiXCR, applied by TCRdb to the PCR reads, yields one record per CDR3 protein. This sample has approximately 100,000 distinct CDR3 sequences, with roughly a third found just once. The sequenced material came from naive CD8+ T cells from blood, with Jurkat cell RNA spiked in. Described subset: FACS-sorted CD8+CD4-CCR7+CD45RA+ naive T cells. These receptors were taken from a human donor in good health. Some libraries in this study had Jurkat cell RNA spiked in.

V gene TRBV4-2 combines with J gene TRBJ2-5; D is tentatively TRBD1 or TRBD2 (5 bases each). V was clipped by 4 bases and J by 1 base, with 10 bases between them. The CDR3 loop spans 14 amino acids. The germline V gene has CDR1 LGHNA and CDR2 YNFKEQ. The CDR3 DNA sequence: TGTGCCAGCAGCCTCGCCGGGGCCCAAGAGACCCAGTACTTC. Amino acids: CASSLAGAQETQYF.

This clonotype was seen only a few times. Since a much larger clone is just one base distant, this may be a read error. The chain recombines TRBV7-2 with TRBJ2-6; possibly TRBD1 or TRBD2 for D (6 bases each). Germline CDR1 is SGHTA and CDR2 is FQGNSA. The length of the CDR3 is 15 residues. Here the CDR3 DNA reads TGTGCCAGCAGCCCACTGTCTCCGGGGGCCAACGTCCAGACTTTC. Translating it yields CASSPLSPGANVQTF. The variable domain in full, completed from reference TRBV7-2 and TRBJ2-6, reads GAGVSQSPSNKVTEKGKDVELRCDPISGHTALYWYRQSLGQGLEFLIYFQGNSAPDKSGLPSDRFSAERTGGSVSTLTIQRTQQEDSAVYLCASSPLSPGANVQTFGAGSRLTVL.

The chain combines TRBV20-1 with TRBJ2-1, with 8 bases aligning to TRBD1. This CDR3 comprises 13 residues. V was pared by 6 bases and J by 8 bases, with 9 bases of the junction left unmatched. Germline V gene lookup returns CDR1 DFQATT and CDR2 SNEGSKA (reference sequence). The CDR3 region has the DNA TGCAGTGCCCGGACAGGGTGGGTCGATGAGCAGTTCTTC. Translation gives CSARTGWVDEQFF.